Below, 15 T cell receptor beta chains from the same sample are listed, as sequenced in a study of cytomegalovirus exposure and HLA in healthy donors. 13 Jbeta primers and 60 Vbeta primers were used for the PCR. The table came from immunoSEQ multiplex PCR; TCRdb's copy has only in-frame clones and leaves some out. The sample comprises around 190,000 clones, just under 75% of which are singletons, and more than 4% rests with the top ten. The sample taken for sequencing was PBMCs. The source of these receptors is a man aged 30 to 45 in good health and CMV-seropositive.

The V call is TRBV6-5, the J call TRBJ2-1; possibly TRBD2 for D (6 bases). V lost 5 bases and J lost 4, with 12 bases in between. Per the germline V gene, CDR1 is MNHEY and CDR2 is SVGAGI. This CDR3 has 14 amino acids. CDR3 bases: TGTGCCAGCAGTCGGACTAATTATTACAATGAGCAGTTCTTC. Encoded protein: CASSRTNYYNEQFF.

This chain links TRBV6-6 with TRBJ2-7; D perhaps matches TRBD2 (6 bases). V was clipped by 5 bases and J by 7 bases, with 21 bases between them. This CDR3 region has 15 residues. Germline V gene lookup returns CDR1 MNHNY and CDR2 SVGAGI (reference sequence). The CDR3 sequence: CASSGVTRGGGEQYF. The DNA of the CDR3 is TGTGCCAGCAGTGGAGTGACTAGAGGCGGAGGAGAGCAGTACTTC.

The CDR3 coding sequence is TGTGCCAGCAGTGTAGGGACAGGGGCTAATTCACCCCTCCACTTT. Translating gives CASSVGTGANSPLHF. V usage is TRBV27 and J usage is TRBJ1-6, with 10 positions matching TRBD1. The germline V gene has CDR1 MNHEY and CDR2 SMNVEV (reference sequence). This CDR3 is 15 amino acids long. Trimming at V came to 5 bases and at J to 6 bases, leaving 4 bases not matched to a gene.

V gene TRBV4-2 combines with J gene TRBJ2-1, with 12 bases fitting TRBD2. V shed 0 bases, J shed 0 bases, and the junction held 6 bases outside the gene matches. This CDR3 is 19 amino acids long. Germline V CDR1 and CDR2: LGHNA, YNFKEQ. The CDR3 nucleotides read TGTGCCAGCAGCCAAGATTGGACTAGCGGGGCTAGCTCCTACAATGAGCAGTTCTTC. It encodes CASSQDWTSGASSYNEQFF.

The chain combines TRBV6-5 with TRBJ2-2; 8 bases line up with TRBD2. This CDR3 is 15 amino acids long. Germline V gene sequence: CDR1 MNHEY, CDR2 SVGAGI. The trim removed 6 bases at V and 5 bases at J, leaving 8 bases unmatched. CDR3 nucleotide sequence: TGTGCCAGCAGACCCCCCGGGACTAGGACCGGGGAGCTGTTTTTT. It translates to CASRPPGTRTGELFF.

This clone was recorded once. The rearrangement links TRBV5-5 to TRBJ1-6; D may be TRBD1 (6 bases). The CDR3 is 15 residues long. The V end was cut by 0 bases, the J end by 3 bases, with 7 bases between. Germline V gene sequence: CDR1 SGHKS, CDR2 YYEKEE (reference sequence). As DNA, the CDR3 is TGTGCCAGCAGCTTGGCAGGGGACTATAATTCACCCCTCCACTTT. Protein product: CASSLAGDYNSPLHF.

The rearrangement joins TRBV28 to TRBJ1-1, with D unresolved. V was cut by 7 bases and J by 3 bases, with 3 bases left in between. CDR1 and CDR2 from the germline V gene are MDHEN and SYDVKM. This CDR3 region has 10 residues. The chain's CDR3 is CASTDTEAFF. CDR3 DNA: TGTGCCAGCACGGACACTGAAGCTTTCTTT.

On this clone: The same CDR3 also results from other DNA sequences found in this sample. The gene calls are TRBV7-2 and TRBJ2-1; no clear D gene. The CDR3 consists of 11 residues. Trimming stripped 6 bases from V and 6 bases from J, with 6 bases between. CDR1 and CDR2 (germline): SGHTA, FQGNSA. For the CDR3, the DNA is TGTGCCAGCAGTCCCCGCAATGAGCAGTTCTTC. Translating gives CASSPRNEQFF. The full variable domain, its missing parts supplied by reference TRBV7-2 and TRBJ2-1, is GAGVSQSPSNKVTEKGKDVELRCDPISGHTALYWYRQSLGQGLEFLIYFQGNSAPDKSGLPSDRFSAERTGGSVSTLTIQRTQQEDSAVYLCASSPRNEQFFGPGTRLTVL.

V is TRBV4-1 and J is TRBJ1-4; D remains unclear. The germline gives CDR1 MGHRA, CDR2 YSYEKL. V lost 3 bases and J lost 4, with 12 bases in between. CDR3 length: 15 amino acids. CDR3 DNA sequence: TGCGCCAGCAGCCAGACGGGTGCGGGTAATGAAAAACTGTTTTTT. Protein sequence: CASSQTGAGNEKLFF.

The rearrangement links TRBV11-2 to TRBJ2-7; the match to TRBD2 covers 10 bases. The CDR3 consists of 18 residues. V gave up 4 bases and J gave up 3 bases; unmatched junction bases: 15. Germline CDR1 SGHAT, CDR2 FQNNGV. This chain's CDR3 is CASSSLRLAGELNYEQYF. Written as DNA, the CDR3 is TGTGCCAGCAGCTCCCTCCGGCTAGCGGGAGAACTGAACTACGAGCAGTACTTC.

The chain couples TRBV15 to TRBJ2-3, with 14 positions matching TRBD2. J was trimmed by 4 bases and V by 8 bases; bases with no gene match: 11. The germline gives CDR1 LNHNV, CDR2 YYDKDF (reference sequence). The CDR3 loop spans 17 amino acids. The CDR3 coding sequence is TGTGCCACCTCCCTCAACGGACTAGCGGGAGGCCCAGATACGCAGTATTTT. Translation gives CATSLNGLAGGPDTQYF.

J is TRBJ2-6 and V is TRBV29-1, with D uncertain. CDR3 length: 19 residues. CDR1 is SQVTM, CDR2 ANQGSEA, per germline. V gave up 0 bases and J gave up 5 bases, with 23 bases separating them. CDR3 DNA sequence: TGCAGCGTTGAAGAAAACGACCCTCCCCTCTGGAGTCGGGCCAACGTCCTGACTTTC. Encoded protein: CSVEENDPPLWSRANVLTF.

The J gene is TRBJ2-5, the V gene TRBV2; 7 nucleotides align to TRBD1. The germline V gene has CDR1 SNHLY and CDR2 FYNNEI. With V trimmed by 6 bases and J by 4 bases, 8 bases remained unmatched. CDR3 length equals 14 residues. The CDR3 DNA reads as TGTGCCAGCAGCCTAAGACAGGGCGGAGAGACCCAGTACTTC. Residues: CASSLRQGGETQYF.

The rearrangement joins TRBV5-6 to TRBJ2-7, with 11 bases that match TRBD2. With 4 bases clipped from V and 4 bases from J, the junction kept 10 bases outside the gene matches. From germline, CDR1 is SGHDT and CDR2 YYEEEE. This CDR3 contains 16 residues. DNA for the CDR3: TGTGCCAGCAGCCTTCCCGGGACTAGCGGACTATACGAGCAGTACTTC. Its protein product is CASSLPGTSGLYEQYF.

The rearrangement uses TRBV18 and TRBJ2-7; TRBD2 matches at 14 bases. The V gene end was trimmed by 4 bases and the J gene end by 6 bases; junction bases not matched to a gene: 23. The germline gives CDR1 KGHSH, CDR2 LQKENI. The CDR3 is 21 amino acids. The DNA of the CDR3 is TGTGCCAGCTCACTTGGAAGTGCCGGGACTAGCGGGAGTTGGGTCATCGCCGAGCAGTACTTC. Residues: CASSLGSAGTSGSWVIAEQYF. The variable domain in full, with the rest retrieved from reference TRBV18 and TRBJ2-7, is NAGVMQNPRHLVRRRGQEARLRCSPMKGHSHVYWYRQLPEEGLKFMVYLQKENIIDESGMPKERFSAEFPKEGPSILRIQQVVRGDSAAYFCASSLGSAGTSGSWVIAEQYFGPGTRLTVT.